This TCR beta chain came from a study of shared clonotypes between healthy human individuals. About the study: Per-donor plates numbered three CD4 naive, three CD4 memory, two CD8 naive and one CD8 memory.

General study findings and limits: Rarefaction showed that sequencing of sorted subsets was incomplete (despite large depth). Some naive CD4 clonotypes, 4.5% to 5.5%, turned up in common across four donors.

Remarks on this clone: No antigen is known for it.

Original handling: ImmunoSEQ supplied junction-only sequences lacking quality scores, so filtering was different. Profiling relied on immunoSEQ multiplex PCR, and the TCRdb table lists in-frame clones only, not all of them. V, J and clone size were drawn from that table, and D and trimming were deduced from the DNA. This table holds approximately 740,000 clones, approximately 79% found once. Per germline, CDR1 ENHRY and CDR2 SYGVKD. Germline trimming cut 10 bases from V and 4 bases from J; bases unmatched to any gene: 4. This CDR3 has 12 amino acids. This receptor was identified in a woman aged 25-40 years in good health. The genes are TRBV10-3 and TRBJ1-5; 7 bases align to TRBD1. Sequenced material: memory CD4+ T cells sorted from blood. This sample's subset: CD45RA-negative fraction. The CDR3 nucleotides read TGTGCCACGGGACAGCATAATCAGCCCCAGCATTTT. This sequence encodes CATGQHNQPQHF.